In this sample, the clone carrying this T cell receptor (beta chain) turned up a few times. The antigen remains undetermined. This entry comes from a study of T cells in Graves' hyperthyroidism and ophthalmopathy. Study-wide background: Prior to any treatment, at the point of initial diagnosis, peripheral blood was collected. Study-level findings and limits: The model forecast ophthalmopathy, anticipating it by a median approximately 6.1 months before onset. Most clonotypes expanded in the thyroid (above 0.001) were also present in blood.

Amplified regions were TCR beta CDR3 sequences from RNA transcripts. The TCR CDR3 first-round RT-PCR relied on the HTBI primer set. MiXCR was run by TCRdb on the multiplex PCR reads, yielding one entry per CDR3 protein. Of roughly 720,000 distinct CDR3 sequences in the sample, roughly 17% were seen once. Exclusion of patients followed from uncontrolled infection, other autoimmune disease, pregnancy or lactation. Germline-derived CDR1 and CDR2 are SGHVS and FQNEAQ. This CDR3 region has 15 residues. Trimming removed 4 bases from V and 5 bases from J; junction bases left unmatched: 4. The V and J genes are TRBV7-8 and TRBJ2-2; TRBD2 matches at 10 bases. This TCR was recovered from a man aged 45-65 years with Graves' hyperthyroidism. Sequencing input: blood. In DNA, the CDR3 is TGTGCCAGCAGCTCGGGACTAGCGAGTACCGGGGAGCTGTTTTTT. Protein sequence: CASSSGLASTGELFF.